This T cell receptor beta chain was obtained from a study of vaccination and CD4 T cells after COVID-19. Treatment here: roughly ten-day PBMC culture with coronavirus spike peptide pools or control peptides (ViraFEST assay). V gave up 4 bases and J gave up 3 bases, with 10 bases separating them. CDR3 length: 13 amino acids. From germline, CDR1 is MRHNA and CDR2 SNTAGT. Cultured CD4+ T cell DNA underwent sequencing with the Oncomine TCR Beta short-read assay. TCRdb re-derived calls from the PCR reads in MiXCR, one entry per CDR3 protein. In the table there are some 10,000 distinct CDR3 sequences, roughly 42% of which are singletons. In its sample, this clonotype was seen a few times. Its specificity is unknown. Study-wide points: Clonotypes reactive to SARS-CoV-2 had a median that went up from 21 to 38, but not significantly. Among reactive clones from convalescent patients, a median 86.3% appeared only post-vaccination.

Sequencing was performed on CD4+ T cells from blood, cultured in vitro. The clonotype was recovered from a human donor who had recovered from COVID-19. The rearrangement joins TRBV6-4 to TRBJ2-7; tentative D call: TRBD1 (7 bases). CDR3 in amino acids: CASSVQGGYEQYF. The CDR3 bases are TGTGCCAGCAGTGTTCAGGGGGGCTACGAGCAGTACTTC.